This T cell receptor (beta chain) is drawn from a study of blood T cell repertoires in COVID-19. At the level of the study: Samples taken during acute and convalescent COVID-19 were collected in the United States, Italy and Spain.

This CDR3 comprises 14 residues. Between the trimmed V and J ends, which lost 0 bases and 7 bases, there was a span of 13 bases. The V gene's germline CDR1 is SGHRS and CDR2 YFSETQ. Profiled with immunoSEQ multiplex PCR; TCRdb holds only in-frame clones, not every one. This table has roughly 300,000 clones, around four fifths appearing once. This TCR derives from a woman in her 50s with acute or convalescent COVID-19. The material sequenced was peripheral blood. The chain has TRBV5-1 and TRBJ1-1; D is undetermined. CDR3 sequence (DNA): TGCGCCAGCAGCTTGGATCGCAGGTGGAATGAAGCTTTCTTT. Its protein product is CASSLDRRWNEAFF.